A single sample is the source of the 20 T cell receptor beta chains below, sequenced in a study of cytomegalovirus exposure and HLA in healthy donors. Profiled with immunoSEQ multiplex PCR; TCRdb holds only in-frame clones, not every one. The data contain about 160,000 clones, about 90% of them singletons. The material sequenced was PBMCs. The source is a man aged 18 to 35 in good health and CMV-seropositive.

This chain links TRBV4-1 with TRBJ2-7; 8 nucleotides align to TRBD2. The CDR3 contains 15 residues. Germline-derived CDR1 and CDR2 are MGHRA and YSYEKL. The V and J ends lost 3 bases and 3 bases, in that order; junction bases with no gene match: 7. The CDR3 nucleotides read TGCGCCAGCAGCCATGAGACCCGGGAGGGCTACGAGCAGTACTTC. The encoded protein is CASSHETREGYEQYF.

V and J are TRBV18 and TRBJ2-1; perhaps TRBD2 as D (5 bases). V gave up 3 bases and J gave up 9 bases, with 15 bases separating them. Germline lookup yields CDR1 KGHSH and CDR2 LQKENI. This CDR3 contains 14 residues. This CDR3 reads CASSPASSLGEQFF. CDR3 DNA sequence: TGTGCCAGCTCACCCGCTAGCTCCCTTGGTGAGCAGTTCTTC.

The gene calls are TRBV5-5 and TRBJ1-2, with 7 nucleotides matching TRBD1. CDR3 size: 14 residues. The V gene's germline CDR1 is SGHKS and CDR2 YYEKEE (reference sequence). After removal of 4 bases from V and 7 bases from J, the junction contained 10 bases not matched to a gene. The CDR3 DNA reads TGTGCCAGCAGCCAAGACAGGGTTTTTGGTGGCTACACCTTC. The encoded protein is CASSQDRVFGGYTF.

This chain joins TRBV29-1 and TRBJ2-2; 7 bases match TRBD2. This CDR3 comprises 15 residues. Germline-derived CDR1 and CDR2 are SQVTM and ANQGSEA. Trimming took 3 bases from V and 2 from J; bases not matched to a gene: 6. Written as DNA, the CDR3 is TGCAGCGTTGATATGGCAGCGGGAAACACCGGGGAGCTGTTTTTT. This translates into CSVDMAAGNTGELFF.

The V call is TRBV19, the J call TRBJ2-7; 11 nucleotides align to TRBD2. Per the germline V gene, CDR1 is LNHDA and CDR2 is SQIVND (reference sequence). V lost 4 bases and J lost 0; bases outside the gene matches: 2. The CDR3 totals 15 residues. This CDR3 is CASSKLAGGSYEQYF. The CDR3 nucleotides are TGTGCCAGTAGTAAGCTAGCGGGAGGCTCCTACGAGCAGTACTTC.

This chain joins TRBV28 and TRBJ1-3; D uncertain. The CDR3 runs 12 residues. Per germline, CDR1 MDHEN and CDR2 SYDVKM. Deletions cut 2 bases from V and 8 bases from J, with 7 bases between. CDR3 in DNA: TGTGCCAGCAGTTTAACCATAGACACCATATATTTT. Amino acid sequence: CASSLTIDTIYF.

The V call is TRBV9, the J call TRBJ2-1; 7 bases map to TRBD2. Germline V CDR1 and CDR2: SGDLS, YYNGEE. The CDR3 totals 16 residues. The junction had 9 bases not matched to a gene; V was cut back by 2 bases and J by 4 bases. CDR3 protein: CASSVGGVAGYNEQFF. CDR3 in DNA: TGTGCCAGCAGCGTTGGGGGGGTAGCGGGTTACAATGAGCAGTTCTTC.

The chain couples TRBV11-3 to TRBJ2-5; 9 bases are shared with TRBD1. There are 13 residues in the CDR3. CDR1 and CDR2 from the germline V gene are SGHNT and YENEEA. V trimming: 5 bases; J trimming: 5 bases; junction bases outside the gene matches: 3. The CDR3 DNA sequence: TGTGCCAGCAGCAGGGGACAGGGCGAGACCCAGTACTTC. It specifies CASSRGQGETQYF.

On this clone: A junction end diverges from the germline sequence, so it may reflect a read error. V gene TRBV7-7 combines with J gene TRBJ2-5, with TRBD1 identical over 7 bases. The length of the CDR3 is 15 residues. Germline lookup yields CDR1 SSHAT and CDR2 FNYEAQ (reference sequence). The DNA for the CDR3 is TGTGCTAGCAGCCAGACAGGGTCCGGGGTAGAGACCCAGTACTTC. Translation: CASSQTGSGVETQYF.

The V and J genes are TRBV18 and TRBJ2-1; TRBD2 aligns across 7 bases. The CDR3 extends over 15 amino acids. The trim removed 3 bases at V and 1 base at J, leaving 3 bases unmatched. The V gene's germline CDR1 is KGHSH and CDR2 LQKENI. The CDR3 sequence: CASSPWGGSYNEQFF. Written as DNA, the CDR3 is TGTGCCAGCTCACCGTGGGGGGGGTCCTACAATGAGCAGTTCTTC.

The chain joins TRBV6-1 to TRBJ2-7; TRBD2 matches at 11 bases. With 1 base clipped from V and 2 bases from J, the junction kept 10 bases outside the gene matches. The length of the CDR3 is 18 residues. CDR1 is MNHNS and CDR2 is SASEGT in the germline V gene. The CDR3 is CASSEDSPLTSGTYEQYF. In DNA, the CDR3 is TGTGCCAGCAGTGAAGATAGCCCCTTGACTAGCGGGACCTACGAGCAGTACTTC.

V usage is TRBV27 and J usage is TRBJ2-1, with D possibly matching TRBD1 (5 bases). Between the trimmed V and J ends, which lost 5 bases and 4 bases, there was a span of 9 bases. The CDR3 is 13 amino acids. In germline, CDR1 is MNHEY, CDR2 SMNVEV (reference sequence). This chain's CDR3 is CASSHNRYNEQFF. Written as DNA, the CDR3 is TGTGCCAGCAGTCATAACAGGTACAATGAGCAGTTCTTC.

V usage is TRBV11-2 and J usage is TRBJ1-4; 7 nucleotides agree with TRBD1. CDR1 and CDR2 from the germline V gene are SGHAT and FQNNGV. With 1 base clipped from V and 8 bases from J, the junction kept 7 bases outside the gene matches. The CDR3 runs 15 residues. The CDR3 DNA sequence: TGTGCCAGCAGCTTAGCTAGGGGGCGACGGGAAAAACTGTTTTTT. Translated, it gives CASSLARGRREKLFF.

The chain couples TRBV6-1 to TRBJ1-1; no clear D gene. The CDR3 is 14 residues long. Trimming shortened V by 3 bases and J by 1 base, and 9 bases separated the two germline ends. Germline-derived CDR1 and CDR2 are MNHNS and SASEGT. The CDR3 loop reads CASSDWARNTEAFF. CDR3 bases: TGTGCCAGCAGTGATTGGGCTCGGAACACTGAAGCTTTCTTT.

This clone is a singleton in its sample. V gene TRBV10-3 combines with J gene TRBJ1-2; 9 bases map to TRBD1. V dropped 6 bases and J dropped 4; count of bases not matched to a gene: 6. This CDR3 comprises 14 residues. CDR1 is ENHRY, CDR2 SYGVKD, per germline. DNA of the CDR3: TGTGCCATCAGCCCCACGGGACAGGGCTATGGCTACACCTTC. Its translation is CAISPTGQGYGYTF.

The chain uses TRBV28 and TRBJ1-5; TRBD1 matches 11 bases. CDR3 length equals 20 residues. Germline V gene lookup returns CDR1 MDHEN and CDR2 SYDVKM. V was clipped by 6 bases and J by 3 bases; unmatched bases: 19. The CDR3 DNA is TGTGCCAGCAGCACCGGGACAGGGGGGTTAAACCGCCTTTTCAATCAGCCCCAGCATTTT. Translating it yields CASSTGTGGLNRLFNQPQHF.

This chain links TRBV10-3 with TRBJ2-1; 7 bases fit TRBD2. The V segment lost 8 bases and the J segment 0 bases; nucleotides outside the gene matches: 7. This CDR3 has 15 residues. The germline V gene encodes CDR1 ENHRY and CDR2 SYGVKD. The CDR3 DNA reads as TGTGCCATCGGCCAAGGCGGGAGCTCCTACAATGAGCAGTTCTTC. Translated, it gives CAIGQGGSSYNEQFF.

The V gene is TRBV28, the J gene TRBJ2-7; D possibly corresponds to TRBD1 (6 bases). The V end lost 4 bases, the J end lost 6 bases, and 10 bases lay between the germline ends. CDR1 is MDHEN and CDR2 is SYDVKM in the germline V gene. The CDR3 totals 12 residues. DNA for the CDR3: TGTGCCAGCAGTTCAGGGGTCTCCGAGCAGTACTTC. The encoded protein is CASSSGVSEQYF.

This clone was picked up one time. The chain carries TRBV7-2 and TRBJ2-5; tentative D call: TRBD2 (6 bases). Germline CDR1 is SGHTA and CDR2 is FQGNSA. The CDR3 extends over 14 amino acids. V was trimmed by 5 bases and J by 4 bases, leaving 14 bases between them. The chain's CDR3 is CASSPRWGVETQYF. For the CDR3, the DNA is TGTGCCAGCAGCCCCCGGTGGGGGGTAGAGACCCAGTACTTC.

The V call is TRBV28, the J call TRBJ2-3, with TRBD2 matching 11 bases. The germline V gene encodes CDR1 MDHEN and CDR2 SYDVKM. This CDR3 has 15 residues. The ends lost 5 bases at V and 4 bases at J; junction bases unmatched: 5. The CDR3 is CASSPQLAGADTQYF. As DNA, the CDR3 is TGTGCCAGCAGTCCGCAACTAGCGGGAGCAGATACGCAGTATTTT.